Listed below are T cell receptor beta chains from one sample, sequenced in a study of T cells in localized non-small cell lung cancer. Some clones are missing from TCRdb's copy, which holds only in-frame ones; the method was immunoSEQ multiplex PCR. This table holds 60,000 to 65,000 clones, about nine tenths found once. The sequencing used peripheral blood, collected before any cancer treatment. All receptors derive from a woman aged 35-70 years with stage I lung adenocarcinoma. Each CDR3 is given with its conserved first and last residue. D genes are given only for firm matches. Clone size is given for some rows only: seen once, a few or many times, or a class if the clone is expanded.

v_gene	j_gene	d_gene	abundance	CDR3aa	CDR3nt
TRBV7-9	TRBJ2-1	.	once	CASSLESGLLMHNEQFF	TGTGCCAGCAGCTTAGAGTCGGGACTCTTGATGCACAATGAGCAGTTCTTC
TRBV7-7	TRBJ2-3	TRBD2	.	CASSELAGDTQYF	TGTGCTAGCAGTGAGCTAGCGGGAGATACGCAGTATTTT
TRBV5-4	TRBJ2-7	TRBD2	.	CASSGAGVEQYF	TGTGCCAGCAGCGGAGCGGGGGTCGAGCAGTACTTC
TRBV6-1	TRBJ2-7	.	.	CASREGTGLPEQYF	TGTGCCAGCCGGGAGGGGACAGGCCTCCCCGAGCAGTACTTC
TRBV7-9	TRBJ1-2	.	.	CASSPQMTDRIYGYTF	TGTGCCAGCAGCCCACAAATGACAGACAGGATCTATGGCTACACCTTC
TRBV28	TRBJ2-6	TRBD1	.	CASRSGQTSGANVLTF	TGTGCCAGCAGGTCGGGACAGACCTCTGGGGCCAACGTCCTGACTTTC
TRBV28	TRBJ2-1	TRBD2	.	CASSLGTSRREQFF	TGTGCCAGCAGTTTAGGGACTAGCAGGAGAGAGCAGTTCTTC
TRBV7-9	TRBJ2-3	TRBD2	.	CASSVLAGGPTDTQYF	TGTGCCAGCAGCGTACTAGCGGGAGGACCCACAGATACGCAGTATTTT
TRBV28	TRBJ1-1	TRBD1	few	CASRAGTGTYTEAFF	TGTGCCAGCAGGGCCGGGACAGGGACGTACACTGAAGCTTTCTTT
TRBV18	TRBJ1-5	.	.	CASSGYRDLNQPQHF	TGTGCCAGCTCAGGTTACAGGGATCTCAATCAGCCCCAGCATTTT
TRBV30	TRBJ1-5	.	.	CAWSGGQPVNQPQHF	TGTGCCTGGAGTGGAGGACAGCCAGTCAATCAGCCCCAGCATTTT
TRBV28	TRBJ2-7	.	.	CASSLEYEQYF	TGTGCCAGCAGTCTCGAATACGAGCAGTACTTC
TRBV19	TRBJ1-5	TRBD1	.	CASSPGQVGPQHF	TGTGCCAGTAGTCCTGGACAGGTTGGGCCCCAGCATTTT
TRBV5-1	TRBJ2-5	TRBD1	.	CASSPDRGEETQYF	TGCGCCAGCAGCCCGGACAGGGGAGAAGAGACCCAGTACTTC
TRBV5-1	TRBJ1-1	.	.	CASSSHGTNTEAFF	TGCGCCAGCAGCTCCCACGGGACGAACACTGAAGCTTTCTTT
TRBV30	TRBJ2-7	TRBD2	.	CASTLAGDSEQYF	TGTGCCTCCACACTAGCGGGAGATAGCGAGCAGTACTTC
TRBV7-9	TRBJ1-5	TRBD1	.	CASSSQGGDQPQHF	TGTGCCAGCAGCTCCCAGGGGGGCGATCAGCCCCAGCATTTT
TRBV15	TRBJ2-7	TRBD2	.	CATSRVQELAGFYEQYF	TGTGCCACCAGCAGAGTCCAGGAGCTAGCGGGTTTCTACGAGCAGTACTTC
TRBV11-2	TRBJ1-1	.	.	CASSLALDTEAFF	TGTGCCAGCAGCTTAGCCCTGGACACTGAAGCTTTCTTT
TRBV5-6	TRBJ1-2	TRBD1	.	CASSLAGQGAGYGYTF	TGTGCCAGCAGCTTGGCTGGACAGGGGGCAGGCTATGGCTACACCTTC
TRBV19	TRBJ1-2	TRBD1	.	CASRRDRESGGYTF	TGTGCCAGTAGACGGGACAGGGAGTCGGGTGGCTACACCTTC
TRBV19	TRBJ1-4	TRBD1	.	CASSPWTGANEKLFF	TGTGCCAGTAGTCCTTGGACAGGGGCTAATGAAAAACTGTTTTTT
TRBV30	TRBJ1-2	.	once	CAWSPYFGYTF	TGTGCCTGGAGTCCCTATTTTGGCTACACCTTC
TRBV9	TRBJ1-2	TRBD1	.	CASSVGQGATGDYGYTF	TGTGCCAGCAGCGTAGGGCAGGGGGCAACGGGGGACTATGGCTACACCTTC
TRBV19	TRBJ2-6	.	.	CASSTWSGANVLTF	TGTGCCAGTAGTACCTGGTCTGGGGCCAACGTCCTGACTTTC
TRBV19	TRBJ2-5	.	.	CASSILGLQETQYF	TGTGCCAGTAGTATCCTAGGCCTACAAGAGACCCAGTACTTC
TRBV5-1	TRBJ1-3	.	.	CASSADRAGDTIYF	TGCGCCAGCAGCGCCGACCGGGCTGGGGACACCATATATTTT
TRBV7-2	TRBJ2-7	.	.	CASSTTTGAYEQYF	TGTGCCAGCAGCACCACGACAGGAGCCTACGAGCAGTACTTC
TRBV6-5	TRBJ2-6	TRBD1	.	CASSATGAGANVLTF	TGTGCCAGCAGTGCGACAGGGGCTGGGGCCAACGTCCTGACTTTC
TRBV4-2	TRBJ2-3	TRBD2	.	CASSQDPSGGRGTDTQYF	TGTGCCAGCAGCCAAGATCCTAGCGGGGGACGCGGCACAGATACGCAGTATTTT
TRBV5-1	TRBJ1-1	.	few	CASSLRADTLNTEAFF	TGCGCCAGCAGCTTGCGGGCCGACACGTTGAACACTGAAGCTTTCTTT
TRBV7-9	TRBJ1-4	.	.	CASSSGTGLDNEKLFF	TGTGCCAGCAGCTCGGGGACCGGATTAGATAATGAAAAACTGTTTTTT
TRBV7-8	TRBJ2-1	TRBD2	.	CASSLLSGLPYNEQFF	TGTGCCAGCAGCTTACTTAGCGGGTTACCCTACAATGAGCAGTTCTTC
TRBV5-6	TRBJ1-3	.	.	CASSLGQTDTIYF	TGTGCCAGCAGCTTGGGACAGACAGACACCATATATTTT
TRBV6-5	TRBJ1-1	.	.	CASSRGRAEAFF	TGTGCCAGCAGTAGAGGGCGAGCTGAAGCTTTCTTT
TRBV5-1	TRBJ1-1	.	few	CASSLIGDTEAFF	TGCGCCAGCAGCCTGATAGGGGACACTGAAGCTTTCTTT
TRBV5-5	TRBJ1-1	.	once	CASSLDGWGVATEAFF	TGTGCCAGCAGCTTGGACGGGTGGGGGGTAGCCACTGAAGCTTTCTTT
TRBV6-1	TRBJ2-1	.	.	CASSELRTESYNEQFF	TGTGCCAGCAGTGAACTCAGGACAGAGTCCTACAATGAGCAGTTCTTC
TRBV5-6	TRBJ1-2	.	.	CASSSGTARGYTF	TGTGCCAGCAGCTCGGGGACGGCAAGGGGCTACACCTTC
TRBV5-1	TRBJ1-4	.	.	CASSPRPATNEKLFF	TGCGCCAGCAGCCCCCGGCCTGCAACTAATGAAAAACTGTTTTTT
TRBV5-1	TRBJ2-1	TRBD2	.	CASSPGGYNEQFF	TGCGCCAGCAGCCCGGGGGGGTACAATGAGCAGTTCTTC
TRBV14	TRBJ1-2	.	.	CASSQDGFGYTF	TGTGCCAGCAGCCAAGACGGGTTCGGCTACACCTTC
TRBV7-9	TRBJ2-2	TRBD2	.	CASSLATSGGLSTGELFF	TGTGCCAGCAGCTTAGCTACTAGCGGGGGTTTAAGCACCGGGGAGCTGTTTTTT
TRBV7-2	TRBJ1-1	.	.	CASSPTFTANTEAFF	TGTGCCAGCAGCCCAACGTTTACAGCGAACACTGAAGCTTTCTTT
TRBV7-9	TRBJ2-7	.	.	CASSGDRSYEQYF	TGTGCCAGCAGCGGCGACAGGTCCTACGAGCAGTACTTC
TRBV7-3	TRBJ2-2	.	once	CASSLRAGTDTGELFF	TGTGCCAGCAGCTTAAGAGCAGGGACGGACACCGGGGAGCTGTTTTTT
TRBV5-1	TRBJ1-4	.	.	CASSHRDGNEKLFF	TGCGCCAGCAGCCACCGGGACGGTAATGAAAAACTGTTTTTT
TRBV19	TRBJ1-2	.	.	CASSIWGQSYGYTF	TGTGCCAGTAGTATCTGGGGGCAGAGCTATGGCTACACCTTC
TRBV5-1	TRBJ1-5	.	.	CASSLNGQPQHF	TGCGCCAGCAGCTTGAACGGTCAGCCCCAGCATTTT
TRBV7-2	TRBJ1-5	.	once	CASSLVGREQPQHF	TGTGCCAGCAGCTTAGTCGGCAGGGAGCAGCCCCAGCATTTT
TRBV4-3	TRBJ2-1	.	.	CASSQLGTDEQFF	TGCGCCAGCAGCCAACTAGGAACGGATGAGCAGTTCTTC
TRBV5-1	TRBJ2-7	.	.	CASSSDSFSYEQYF	TGCGCCAGCAGCTCGGACAGCTTCTCCTACGAGCAGTACTTC